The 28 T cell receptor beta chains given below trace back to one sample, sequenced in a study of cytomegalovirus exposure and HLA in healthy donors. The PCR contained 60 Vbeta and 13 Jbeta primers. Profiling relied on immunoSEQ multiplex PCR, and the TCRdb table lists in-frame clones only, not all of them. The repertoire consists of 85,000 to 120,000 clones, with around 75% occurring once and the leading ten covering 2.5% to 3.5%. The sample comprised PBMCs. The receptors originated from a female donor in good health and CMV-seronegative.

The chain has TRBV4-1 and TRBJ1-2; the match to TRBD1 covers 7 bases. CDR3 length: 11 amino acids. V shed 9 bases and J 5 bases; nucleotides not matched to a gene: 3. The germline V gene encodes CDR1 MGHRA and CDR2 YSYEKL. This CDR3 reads CASQGGYGYTF. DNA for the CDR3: TGCGCCAGTCAGGGGGGATATGGCTACACCTTC.

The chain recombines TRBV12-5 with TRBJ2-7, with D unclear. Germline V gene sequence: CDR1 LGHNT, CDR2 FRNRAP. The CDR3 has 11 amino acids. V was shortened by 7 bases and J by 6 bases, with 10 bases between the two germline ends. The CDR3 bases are TGTGCTAGTGAAAAAGGCGGCGAGCAGTACTTC. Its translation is CASEKGGEQYF.

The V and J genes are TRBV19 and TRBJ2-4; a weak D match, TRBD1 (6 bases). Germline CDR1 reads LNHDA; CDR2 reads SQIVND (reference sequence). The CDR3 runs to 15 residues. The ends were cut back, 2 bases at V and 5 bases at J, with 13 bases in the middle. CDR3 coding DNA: TGTGCCAGTAGTATATTCAGGGGTATCGAAAACATTCAGTACTTC. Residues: CASSIFRGIENIQYF.

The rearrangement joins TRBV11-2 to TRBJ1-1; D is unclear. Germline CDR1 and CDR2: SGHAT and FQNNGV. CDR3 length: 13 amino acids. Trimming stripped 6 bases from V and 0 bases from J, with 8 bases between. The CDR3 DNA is TGTGCCAGCAGTTACGACTTGAACACTGAAGCTTTCTTT. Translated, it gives CASSYDLNTEAFF.

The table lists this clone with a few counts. CDR3 protein: CASSRGGGGQPQHF. CDR3 in DNA: TGTGCCAGCAGCCGGGGAGGTGGAGGTCAGCCCCAGCATTTT. This sequence joins TRBV5-5 and TRBJ1-5; D ambiguous. Germline V CDR1 and CDR2: SGHKS, YYEKEE (reference sequence). CDR3 length: 14 residues. V dropped 4 bases and J dropped 6 bases, with 14 bases sitting between them.

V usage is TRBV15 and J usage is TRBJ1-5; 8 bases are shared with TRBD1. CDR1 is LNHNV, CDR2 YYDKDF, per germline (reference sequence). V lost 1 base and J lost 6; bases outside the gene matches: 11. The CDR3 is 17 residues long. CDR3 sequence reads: CATSRGFGTGSAQPQHF. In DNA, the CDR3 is TGTGCCACCAGCAGAGGGTTCGGGACAGGCAGCGCTCAGCCCCAGCATTTT.

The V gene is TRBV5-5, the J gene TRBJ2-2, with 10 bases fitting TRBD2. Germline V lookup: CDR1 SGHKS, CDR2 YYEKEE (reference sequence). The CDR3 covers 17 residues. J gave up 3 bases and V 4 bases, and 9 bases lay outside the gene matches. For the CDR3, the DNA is TGTGCCAGCAGCACTGCCCTAGCGGGAGATGACACCGGGGAGCTGTTTTTT. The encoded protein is CASSTALAGDDTGELFF.

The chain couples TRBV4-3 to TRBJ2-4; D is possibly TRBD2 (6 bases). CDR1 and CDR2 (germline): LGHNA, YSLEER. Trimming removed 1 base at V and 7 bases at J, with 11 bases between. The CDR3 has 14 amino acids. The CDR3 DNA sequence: TGCGCCAGCAGCCAAGGACTAGAAGTTAACATTCAGTACTTC. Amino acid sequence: CASSQGLEVNIQYF.

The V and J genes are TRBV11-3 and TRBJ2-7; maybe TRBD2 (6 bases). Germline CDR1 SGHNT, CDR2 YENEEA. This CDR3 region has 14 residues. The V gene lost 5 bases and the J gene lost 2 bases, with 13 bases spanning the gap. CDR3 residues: CASSPPGLAYEQYF. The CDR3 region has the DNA TGTGCCAGCAGCCCCCCGGGACTTGCCTACGAGCAGTACTTC.

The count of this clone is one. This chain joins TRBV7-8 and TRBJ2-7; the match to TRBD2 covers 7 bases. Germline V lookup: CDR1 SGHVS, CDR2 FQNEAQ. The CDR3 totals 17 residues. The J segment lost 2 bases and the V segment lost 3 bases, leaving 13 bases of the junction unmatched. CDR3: CASSLGTTNKNTYEQYF. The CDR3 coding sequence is TGTGCCAGCAGCTTGGGGACTACCAACAAAAATACCTACGAGCAGTACTTC.

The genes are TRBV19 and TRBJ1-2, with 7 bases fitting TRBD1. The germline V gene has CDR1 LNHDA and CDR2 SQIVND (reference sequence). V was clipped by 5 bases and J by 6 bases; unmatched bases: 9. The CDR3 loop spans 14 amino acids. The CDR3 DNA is TGTGCCAGTAGTCCCCTAACAGGGGAGGATGGCTACACCTTC. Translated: CASSPLTGEDGYTF.

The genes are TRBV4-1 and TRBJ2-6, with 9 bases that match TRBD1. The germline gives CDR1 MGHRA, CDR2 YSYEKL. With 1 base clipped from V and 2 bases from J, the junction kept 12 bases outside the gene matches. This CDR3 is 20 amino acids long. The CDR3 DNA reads TGCGCCAGCAGCCAAGTTCCCTCGGGACAGGGTGCTCCTGGGGCCAACGTCCTGACTTTC. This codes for CASSQVPSGQGAPGANVLTF.

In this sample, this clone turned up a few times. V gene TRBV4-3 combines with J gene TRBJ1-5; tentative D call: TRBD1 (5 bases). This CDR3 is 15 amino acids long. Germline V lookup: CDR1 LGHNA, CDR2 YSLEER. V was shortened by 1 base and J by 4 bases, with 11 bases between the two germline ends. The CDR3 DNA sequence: TGCGCCAGCAGCCAAGGATTGGCAGGGAATCAGCCCCAGCATTTT. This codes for CASSQGLAGNQPQHF.

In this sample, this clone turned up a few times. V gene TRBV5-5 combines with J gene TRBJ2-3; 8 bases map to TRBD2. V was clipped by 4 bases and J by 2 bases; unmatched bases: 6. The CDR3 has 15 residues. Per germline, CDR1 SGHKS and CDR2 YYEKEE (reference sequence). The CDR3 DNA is TGTGCCAGCAGCCCGGGGGGGCACATCACAGATACGCAGTATTTT. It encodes CASSPGGHITDTQYF. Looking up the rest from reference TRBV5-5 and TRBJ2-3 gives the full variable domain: DAGVTQSPTHLIKTRGQQVTLRCSPISGHKSVSWYQQVLGQGPQFIFQYYEKEERGRGNFPDRFSARQFPNYSSELNVNALLLGDSALYLCASSPGGHITDTQYFGPGTRLTVL.

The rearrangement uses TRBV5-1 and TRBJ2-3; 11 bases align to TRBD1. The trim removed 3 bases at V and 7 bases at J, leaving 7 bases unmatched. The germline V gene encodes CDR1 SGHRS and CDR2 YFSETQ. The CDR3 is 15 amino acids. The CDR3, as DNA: TGCGCCAGCAGCTCCCTGGGACAGGGGGGAAATACGCAGTATTTT. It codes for CASSSLGQGGNTQYF.

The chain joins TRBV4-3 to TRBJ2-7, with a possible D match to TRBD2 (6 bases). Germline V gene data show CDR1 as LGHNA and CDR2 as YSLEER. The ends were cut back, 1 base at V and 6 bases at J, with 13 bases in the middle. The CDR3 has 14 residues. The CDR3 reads CASSQVRGLGEQYF. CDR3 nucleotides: TGCGCCAGCAGCCAAGTGCGGGGCTTGGGCGAGCAGTACTTC.

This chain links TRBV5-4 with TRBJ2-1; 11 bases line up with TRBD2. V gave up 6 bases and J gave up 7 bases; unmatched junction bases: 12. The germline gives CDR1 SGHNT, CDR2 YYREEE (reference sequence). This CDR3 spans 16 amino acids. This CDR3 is CASKPQVLAGENEQFF. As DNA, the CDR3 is TGTGCCAGCAAGCCTCAGGTACTAGCGGGAGAAAATGAGCAGTTCTTC.

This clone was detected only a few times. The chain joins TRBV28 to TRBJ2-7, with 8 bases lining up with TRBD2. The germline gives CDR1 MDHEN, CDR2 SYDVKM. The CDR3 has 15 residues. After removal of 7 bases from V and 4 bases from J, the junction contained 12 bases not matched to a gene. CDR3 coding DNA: TGTGCCAGCACAACCCTAGCGGGCTACGGTTACGAGCAGTACTTC. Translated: CASTTLAGYGYEQYF. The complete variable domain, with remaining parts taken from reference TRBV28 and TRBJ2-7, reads DVKVTQSSRYLVKRTGEKVFLECVQDMDHENMFWYRQDPGLGLRLIYFSYDVKMKEKGDIPEGYSVSREKKERFSLILESASTNQTSMYLCASTTLAGYGYEQYFGPGTRLTVT.

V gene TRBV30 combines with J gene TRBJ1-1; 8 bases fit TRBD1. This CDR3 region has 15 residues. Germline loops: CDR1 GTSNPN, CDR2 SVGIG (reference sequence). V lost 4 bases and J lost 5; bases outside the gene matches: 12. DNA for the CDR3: TGTGCCTGGACCTTCGGCGGACAGGGCGGGACTGAAGCTTTCTTT. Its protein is CAWTFGGQGGTEAFF.

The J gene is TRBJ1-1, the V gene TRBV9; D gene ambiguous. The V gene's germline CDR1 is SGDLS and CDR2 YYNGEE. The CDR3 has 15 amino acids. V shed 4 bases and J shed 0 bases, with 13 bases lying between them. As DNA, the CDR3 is TGTGCCAGCAGCATCCAACCGCGAATGAACACTGAAGCTTTCTTT. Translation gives CASSIQPRMNTEAFF.

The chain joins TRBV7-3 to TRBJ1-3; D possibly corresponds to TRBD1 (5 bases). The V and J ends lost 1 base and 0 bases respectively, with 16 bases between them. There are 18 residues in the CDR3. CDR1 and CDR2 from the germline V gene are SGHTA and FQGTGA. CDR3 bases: TGTGCCAGCAGCTTAAGAATAGACAGCTCGATCTCTGGAAACACCATATATTTT. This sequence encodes CASSLRIDSSISGNTIYF.

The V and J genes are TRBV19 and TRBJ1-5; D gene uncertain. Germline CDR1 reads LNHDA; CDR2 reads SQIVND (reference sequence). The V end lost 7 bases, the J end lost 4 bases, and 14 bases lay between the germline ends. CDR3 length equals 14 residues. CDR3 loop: CASTPLGANQPQHF. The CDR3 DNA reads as TGTGCCAGTACCCCCCTCGGAGCAAATCAGCCCCAGCATTTT. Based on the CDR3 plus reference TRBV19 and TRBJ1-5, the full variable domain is DGGITQSPKYLFRKEGQNVTLSCEQNLNHDAMYWYRQDPGQGLRLIYYSQIVNDFQKGDIAEGYSVSREKKESFPLTVTSAQKNPTAFYLCASTPLGANQPQHFGDGTRLSIL.

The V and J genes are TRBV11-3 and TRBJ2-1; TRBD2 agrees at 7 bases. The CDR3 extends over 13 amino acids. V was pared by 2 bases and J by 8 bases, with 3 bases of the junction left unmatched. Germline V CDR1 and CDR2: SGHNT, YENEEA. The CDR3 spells CASSLTTSYEQFF. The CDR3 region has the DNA TGTGCCAGCAGCTTAACGACTAGCTATGAGCAGTTCTTC.

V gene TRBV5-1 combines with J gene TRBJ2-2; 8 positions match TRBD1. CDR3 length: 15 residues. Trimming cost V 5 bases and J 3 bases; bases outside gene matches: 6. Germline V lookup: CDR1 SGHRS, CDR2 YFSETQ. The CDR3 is CASRSGGMDTGELFF. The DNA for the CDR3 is TGCGCCAGCAGATCAGGGGGCATGGACACCGGGGAGCTGTTTTTT. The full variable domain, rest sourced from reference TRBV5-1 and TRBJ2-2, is KAGVTQTPRYLIKTRGQQVTLSCSPISGHRSVSWYQQTPGQGLQFLFEYFSETQRNKGNFPGRFSGRQFSNSRSEMNVSTLELGDSALYLCASRSGGMDTGELFFGEGSRLTVL.

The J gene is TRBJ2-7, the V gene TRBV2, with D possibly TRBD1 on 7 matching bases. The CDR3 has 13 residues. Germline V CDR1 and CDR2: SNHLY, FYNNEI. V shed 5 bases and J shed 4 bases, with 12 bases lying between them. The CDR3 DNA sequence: TGTGCCAGCAGTCCTCCAGGGGGGTACGAGCAGTACTTC. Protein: CASSPPGGYEQYF. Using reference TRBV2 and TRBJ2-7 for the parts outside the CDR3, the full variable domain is EPEVTQTPSHQVTQMGQEVILRCVPISNHLYFYWYRQILGQKVEFLVSFYNNEISEKSEIFDDQFSVERPDGSNFTLKIRSTKLEDSAMYFCASSPPGGYEQYFGPGTRLTVT.

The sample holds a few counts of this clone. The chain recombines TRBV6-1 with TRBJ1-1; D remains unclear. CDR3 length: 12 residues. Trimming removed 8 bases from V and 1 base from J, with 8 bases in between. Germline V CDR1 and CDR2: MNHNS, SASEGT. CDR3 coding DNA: TGTGCCAGCCGACGGGGGAACACTGAAGCTTTCTTT. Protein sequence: CASRRGNTEAFF.

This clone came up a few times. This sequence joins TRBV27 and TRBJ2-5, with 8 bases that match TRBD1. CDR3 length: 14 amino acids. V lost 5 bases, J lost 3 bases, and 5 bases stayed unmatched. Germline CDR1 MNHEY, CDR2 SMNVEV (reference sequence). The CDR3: CASSRDRYEETQYF. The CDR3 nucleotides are TGTGCCAGCAGTAGGGACAGGTATGAAGAGACCCAGTACTTC.

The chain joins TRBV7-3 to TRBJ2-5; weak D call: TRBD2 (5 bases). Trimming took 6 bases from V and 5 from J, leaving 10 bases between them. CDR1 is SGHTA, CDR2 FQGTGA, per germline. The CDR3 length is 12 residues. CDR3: CASSFPGETQYF. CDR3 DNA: TGTGCCAGCAGTTTCCCGGGGGAGACCCAGTACTTC.